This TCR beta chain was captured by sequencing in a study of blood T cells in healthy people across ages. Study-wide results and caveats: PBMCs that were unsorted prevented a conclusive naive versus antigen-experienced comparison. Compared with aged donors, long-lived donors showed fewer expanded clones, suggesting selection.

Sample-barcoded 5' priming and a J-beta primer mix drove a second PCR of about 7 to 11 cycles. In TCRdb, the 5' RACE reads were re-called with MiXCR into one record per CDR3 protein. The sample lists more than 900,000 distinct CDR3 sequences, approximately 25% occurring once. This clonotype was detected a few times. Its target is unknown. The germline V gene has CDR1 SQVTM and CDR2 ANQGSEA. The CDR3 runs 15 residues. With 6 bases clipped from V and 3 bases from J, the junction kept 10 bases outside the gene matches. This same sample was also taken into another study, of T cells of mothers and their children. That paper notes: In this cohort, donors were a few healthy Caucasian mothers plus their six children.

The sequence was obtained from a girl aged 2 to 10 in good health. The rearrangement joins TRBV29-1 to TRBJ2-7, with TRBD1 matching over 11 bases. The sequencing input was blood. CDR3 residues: CSVPSGQGALYEQYF. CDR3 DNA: TGCAGCGTCCCGTCTGGACAGGGGGCCCTCTACGAGCAGTACTTC.